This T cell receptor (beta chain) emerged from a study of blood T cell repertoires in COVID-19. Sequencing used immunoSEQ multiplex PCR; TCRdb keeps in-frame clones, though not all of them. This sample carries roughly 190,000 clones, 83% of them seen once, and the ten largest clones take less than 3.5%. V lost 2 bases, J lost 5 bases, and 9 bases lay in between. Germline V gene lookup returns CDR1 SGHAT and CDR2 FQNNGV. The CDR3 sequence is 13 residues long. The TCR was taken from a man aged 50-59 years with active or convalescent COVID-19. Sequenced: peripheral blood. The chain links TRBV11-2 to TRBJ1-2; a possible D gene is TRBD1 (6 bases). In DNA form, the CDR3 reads TGTGCCAGCAGCTTACAGGGGTTTTATGGCTACACCTTC. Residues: CASSLQGFYGYTF.